Sequencing of this T cell receptor (beta chain) was carried out in a study of CD8+CD57+ T cells in acquired aplastic anemia. About the study: The average for DNA from sorted CD4+ and CD8+ cells was about 2.9 ug. Read counts for CD4+ cells (from healthy donors) averaged about 10 million.

Genomic DNA was employed as the template in profiling TCR beta VDJ and CDR3. TCRdb analysed the reads with MiXCR anew, one entry per CDR3 protein. Found here are around 170,000 distinct CDR3 sequences, about 60% of them singletons; the top ten hold about 41%. This clonotype was detected only once. A much larger clone sits a single nucleotide away, making a read error possible. Sample: sorted CD4+, CD8+, or CD8+CD57+ T cells (not recorded which) from PBMCs. The sequence came from a human donor in good health.

The CDR3 here is CASSSRQDNNEQFF. CDR3 DNA sequence: TGTGCCAGCAGCTCGAGACAGGACAACAATGAGCAGTTCTTC. The chain is built from TRBV7-9 and TRBJ2-1, with D perhaps TRBD1 (6 bases). Trimming removed 4 bases from V and 5 bases from J, with 12 bases in between. This CDR3 region has 14 residues. From germline, CDR1 is SEHNR and CDR2 FQNEAQ (reference sequence).